This T cell receptor beta chain was captured by sequencing in a study of identical twins. Study-wide points: While abundant cord blood beta clonotypes carried fewer insertions, memory repertoires showed no such pattern. Sequences that were out-of-frame, alpha and twin-shared displayed an excess of low generation probability. Instead of following the same donors, the conclusions were based on cross-sectional statistical analysis.

This clonotype has a count of ten or more. The antigen remains unidentified. Germline V gene data show CDR1 as MDHEN and CDR2 as SYDVKM. V was clipped by 3 bases and J by 3 bases, with 5 bases between them. The CDR3 is 12 amino acids. With template switching, a universal primer site was added, and the cDNA carried unique molecular identifiers. TCRdb processed the 5' RACE reads anew with MiXCR; each CDR3 protein has one entry. This sample carries hundreds of thousands of distinct CDR3 sequences, more than 9% of them seen once, and the ten largest clones take 7.2%. These data also formed part of another study, on yellow fever vaccine responses in identical twins.

This receptor was obtained from a woman between 18 and 29 years old in good health. V usage is TRBV28 and J usage is TRBJ1-1; D unclear. Specimen: CD8+ T cells sorted from blood. For the CDR3, the DNA is TGTGCCAGCAGTTTGTTGTACACTGAAGCTTTCTTT. It is translated as CASSLLYTEAFF.